This T cell receptor (beta chain) was retrieved from a study of Tregs in tolerant kidney transplant recipients. General study findings and limits: For some patients, primers changed over time, blocking nucleotide-level comparison. Biological reproducibility was not directly addressed in this study.

Unstimulated Tregs (CD4+CD25+CD127-) and CD4+CD25- non-Tregs were sorted from PBMCs. CDR3 size: 16 residues. Germline V lookup: CDR1 SGHRS, CDR2 YFSETQ. Trimming stripped 0 bases from V and 0 bases from J, with 7 bases between. About this clone itself: Its antigen is not known.

Using immunoSEQ multiplex PCR, the repertoire was profiled, and TCRdb retains in-frame clones only, with some absent. The top ten hold 0.56% of the sample, which has about 77,000 clones, roughly 98% seen once. The TCR comes from a human donor who received a combined kidney and bone marrow transplant. The chain couples TRBV5-1 to TRBJ2-6; TRBD2 might be the D (5 bases). The sequencing used CD4+ T cells from blood, collected before the transplant. DNA of the CDR3: TGCGCCAGCAGCTTGGAAGGGAGCTCTGGGGCCAACGTCCTGACTTTC. This sequence encodes CASSLEGSSGANVLTF.